The 30 T cell receptor beta chains below all came from one sample that was sequenced in a study of CD8 T cells in ankylosing spondylitis. A single record per CDR3 protein comes from TCRdb applying MiXCR to the 5' RACE reads. The data hold 90,000 to 120,000 distinct CDR3 sequences, with approximately 25% observed a single time. The source material was synovial fluid, either unsorted or a sorted T cell fraction (not recorded which). These receptors all come from a male donor with ankylosing spondylitis.

This clonotype was picked up a small number of times. The gene calls are TRBV6-2 or TRBV6-3 and TRBJ2-3, with TRBD2 as a possible D gene (5 bases). CDR1 is MNHEY and CDR2 is SVGEGT in the germline V gene. Trimming removed 4 bases from V and 2 bases from J, with 10 bases in between. The CDR3 is made up of 14 amino acids. The DNA for the CDR3 is TGTGCCAGCAGTTGGAGGACCGCCACAGATACGCAGTATTTT. The encoded protein is CASSWRTATDTQYF.

In this sample, this clonotype turned up many times. This rearrangement joins TRBV27 to TRBJ1-1; the D gene is possibly TRBD1 (5 bases). The CDR3 is made up of 16 amino acids. Germline CDR1 reads MNHEY; CDR2 reads SMNVEV (reference sequence). V was pared by 3 bases and J by 3 bases, with 17 bases between. CDR3 in amino acids: CASSLGPGARDTEAFF. Here the CDR3 DNA reads TGTGCCAGCAGTTTGGGGCCCGGGGCTCGAGACACTGAAGCTTTCTTT.

The V and J genes are TRBV20-1 and TRBJ2-1, with 11 bases identical to TRBD1. This CDR3 is 16 amino acids long. Germline-derived CDR1 and CDR2 are DFQATT and SNEGSKA (reference sequence). V lost 5 bases, J lost 8 bases, and 14 bases stayed unmatched. The CDR3 bases are TGCAGTGCTGTTGGGCCGGGACAGGGGGTCACTGATGAGCAGTTCTTC. Translated, it gives CSAVGPGQGVTDEQFF.

The CDR3 DNA is TGTGCCAGCACCAGCGGGACAGGGGAGAAGACCCAGTACTTC. The encoded protein is CASTSGTGEKTQYF. The rearrangement joins TRBV25-1 to TRBJ2-5; 10 positions match TRBD1. The CDR3 runs 14 residues. Trimming removed 7 bases from V and 6 bases from J; junction bases left unmatched: 8. Germline CDR1 and CDR2: MGHDK and SYGVNS.

This clonotype has a count of ten or more. The chain combines TRBV24-1 with TRBJ2-1, with 7 nucleotides matching TRBD2. This CDR3 is built from 14 residues. V was clipped by 6 bases and J by 3 bases; unmatched bases: 4. CDR1 KGHDR and CDR2 SFDVKD come from the germline V gene. This CDR3 is CATSRAGDYNEQFF. Here the CDR3 DNA reads TGTGCCACCAGTCGGGCGGGAGACTACAATGAGCAGTTCTTC.

The chain couples TRBV24-1 to TRBJ2-1; D is perhaps TRBD1 or TRBD2 (6 bases each). V was trimmed by 1 base and J by 8 bases, leaving 17 bases between them. The CDR3 loop spans 16 amino acids. Germline loops: CDR1 KGHDR, CDR2 SFDVKD. The CDR3 protein is CATSDFGGRVEDEQFF. CDR3 sequence (DNA): TGTGCCACCAGTGATTTCGGGGGCAGGGTCGAGGATGAGCAGTTCTTC.

This chain uses TRBV5-1 with TRBJ1-4; weak D call: TRBD1 (6 bases). The CDR3 loop spans 14 amino acids. The germline V gene encodes CDR1 SGHRS and CDR2 YFSETQ. V lost 3 bases, J lost 6 bases, and 12 bases lay in between. The CDR3 bases are TGCGCCAGCAGCTCCGGGACATCAGATGAAAAACTGTTTTTT. Protein sequence: CASSSGTSDEKLFF. The variable domain in full, with the rest retrieved from reference TRBV5-1 and TRBJ1-4, is KAGVTQTPRYLIKTRGQQVTLSCSPISGHRSVSWYQQTPGQGLQFLFEYFSETQRNKGNFPGRFSGRQFSNSRSEMNVSTLELGDSALYLCASSSGTSDEKLFFGSGTQLSVL.

This clonotype was seen a few times. CDR3 coding DNA: TGTGCCAGCAACCCGGGCTTAGGGGGTAGTGAGCAGTTCTTC. It yields the protein CASNPGLGGSEQFF. The chain couples TRBV7-9 to TRBJ2-1, with D tentatively TRBD1 (6 bases). This CDR3 contains 14 residues. Germline V CDR1 and CDR2: SEHNR, FQNEAQ (reference sequence). The V end was cut by 7 bases, the J end by 9 bases, with 19 bases between.

V is TRBV5-6 and J is TRBJ2-3; D unresolved. Germline-derived CDR1 and CDR2 are SGHDT and YYEEEE. The CDR3 loop spans 16 amino acids. The V and J ends lost 4 bases and 5 bases respectively, with 20 bases between them. CDR3 loop: CASSPPFGGRGDTQYF. CDR3 in DNA: TGTGCCAGCAGCCCCCCCTTCGGTGGGCGCGGAGATACGCAGTATTTT.

The chain uses TRBV27 and TRBJ2-7; D assignment may be TRBD1 or TRBD2 (5 bases each). The V gene lost 5 bases and the J gene lost 0 bases, with 14 bases spanning the gap. The germline V gene encodes CDR1 MNHEY and CDR2 SMNVEV (reference sequence). This CDR3 is built from 15 residues. The CDR3 DNA reads TGTGCCAGCAGTCCCCGTTGGGGGAGCTCCTACGAGCAGTACGTC. It encodes CASSPRWGSSYEQYV.

This clonotype is categorized as medium-sized. V gene TRBV11-2 combines with J gene TRBJ2-5; TRBD2 matches 7 bases. CDR1 and CDR2 (germline): SGHAT, FQNNGV. The CDR3 extends over 19 amino acids. V was pared by 3 bases and J by 0 bases, with 16 bases of the junction left unmatched. This chain's CDR3 is CASSFLELAEDTNQETQYF. The CDR3 DNA is TGTGCCAGCAGCTTTTTAGAGCTAGCGGAAGACACCAACCAAGAGACCCAGTACTTC. Drawing the rest from reference TRBV11-2 and TRBJ2-5, the complete variable domain is EAGVAQSPRYKIIEKRQSVAFWCNPISGHATLYWYQQILGQGPKLLIQFQNNGVVDDSQLPKDRFSAERLKGVDSTLKIQPAKLEDSAVYLCASSFLELAEDTNQETQYFGPGTRLLVL.

The chain carries TRBV11-2 and TRBJ2-5, with D possibly matching TRBD1 (6 bases). The V end lost 2 bases, the J end lost 1 base, and 11 bases lay between the germline ends. The CDR3 runs 15 residues. Looked up from germline, CDR1 is SGHAT and CDR2 is FQNNGV. The CDR3 DNA sequence: TGTGCCAGCAGCTTAACGTCAGGGGTCCAAGAGACCCAGTACTTC. Protein: CASSLTSGVQETQYF.

This clonotype was found a few times. J is TRBJ2-7 and V is TRBV3-1, with 7 bases identical to TRBD2. The CDR3 length is 14 residues. Germline values: CDR1 LGHDT, CDR2 YNNKEL (reference sequence). J lost 4 bases, V lost 4 bases, and 7 bases had no gene match. The CDR3 spells CASSRGGVGYEQYF. The CDR3 DNA follows: TGTGCCAGCAGCCGCGGGGGAGTGGGGTACGAGCAGTACTTC.

This clonotype was found many times. Written as DNA, the CDR3 is TGCAGTGCTTTCTCTGGAAACACCATATATTTT. It yields the protein CSAFSGNTIYF. This sequence joins TRBV20-1 and TRBJ1-3; D unresolved. The germline V and J ends were trimmed by 5 bases and 0 bases, with 2 bases remaining between them. Germline V gene data show CDR1 as DFQATT and CDR2 as SNEGSKA (reference sequence). The CDR3 consists of 11 residues.

This clonotype appeared a single time. V gene TRBV18 combines with J gene TRBJ2-5, with 8 bases that match TRBD2. CDR1 KGHSH and CDR2 LQKENI come from the germline V gene. With 3 bases clipped from V and 2 bases from J, the junction kept 11 bases outside the gene matches. This CDR3 is 17 amino acids long. DNA of the CDR3: TGTGCCAGCTCACCGCAGCGGACTAGCTTTGGGCAAGAGACCCAGTACTTC. It yields the protein CASSPQRTSFGQETQYF.

J is TRBJ2-3 and V is TRBV3-1; D is possibly TRBD2 (6 bases). The CDR3 has 16 amino acids. CDR1 and CDR2 from the germline V gene are LGHDT and YNNKEL (reference sequence). With 4 bases removed from V and 1 base from J, the gap between germline ends came to 15 bases. CDR3 in amino acids: CASSLRDSPRTDTQYF. CDR3 nucleotides: TGTGCCAGCAGCCTTCGGGACTCCCCTCGCACAGATACGCAGTATTTT.

The gene calls are TRBV5-6 and TRBJ1-2, with 7 bases that match TRBD1. The V gene's germline CDR1 is SGHDT and CDR2 YYEEEE. V trimming: 3 bases; J trimming: 4 bases; junction bases outside the gene matches: 6. This CDR3 region has 14 residues. CDR3 in amino acids: CASSSTGYGYGYTF. The CDR3 DNA is TGTGCCAGCAGCTCGACAGGGTACGGCTATGGCTACACCTTC. Drawing the rest from reference TRBV5-6 and TRBJ1-2, the complete variable domain is DAGVTQSPTHLIKTRGQQVTLRCSPKSGHDTVSWYQQALGQGPQFIFQYYEEEERQRGNFPDRFSGHQFPNYSSELNVNALLLGDSALYLCASSSTGYGYGYTFGSGTRLTVV.

J is TRBJ1-4 and V is TRBV3-1, with D perhaps matching TRBD1 (5 bases). Trimming cost V 4 bases and J 5 bases, with 14 bases left between them. The CDR3 extends over 15 amino acids. Germline loops: CDR1 LGHDT, CDR2 YNNKEL (reference sequence). This chain's CDR3 is CASSLRTGANEKLFF. The CDR3 bases are TGTGCCAGCAGCCTCCGGACCGGGGCAAATGAAAAACTGTTTTTT.

The sample holds a few counts of this clonotype. The rearrangement uses TRBV3-1 and TRBJ2-5; 9 bases are a match to TRBD1. Germline-derived CDR1 and CDR2 are LGHDT and YNNKEL (reference sequence). V lost 5 bases and J lost 4; bases outside the gene matches: 17. The CDR3 runs to 18 residues. The CDR3, as DNA: TGTGCCAGCAGCGCCCGAATGGGACAGGGTTTGTTCGGAGAGACCCAGTACTTC. Amino acids: CASSARMGQGLFGETQYF.

This clonotype was found many times. The chain combines TRBV5-1 with TRBJ2-4, with 9 bases aligning to TRBD1. Germline CDR1 and CDR2: SGHRS and YFSETQ. This CDR3 has 15 residues. V trimming: 1 base; J trimming: 7 bases; junction bases outside the gene matches: 6. The chain's CDR3 is CASSLSQGAANIQYF. CDR3 coding DNA: TGCGCCAGCAGCTTGTCACAGGGGGCAGCCAACATTCAGTACTTC.

The CDR3 DNA sequence: TGTGCCAGCAGCAAAGTCACCTTCACAGATACGCAGTATTTT. Amino acids: CASSKVTFTDTQYF. The chain is built from TRBV7-2 and TRBJ2-3; D is unresolved. Germline V lookup: CDR1 SGHTA, CDR2 FQGNSA. V gave up 5 bases and J gave up 2 bases, with 11 bases separating them. CDR3 size: 14 residues.

The chain has TRBV29-1 and TRBJ2-5; D not certain. CDR1 is SQVTM, CDR2 ANQGSEA, per germline. The CDR3 has 12 amino acids. V lost 4 bases and J 5 bases, leaving 11 bases between the germline ends. Written as DNA, the CDR3 is TGCAGCGTTGGTGACCCTTGGGAGACCCAGTACTTC. Encoded protein: CSVGDPWETQYF.

The table lists this clonotype with a few counts. V and J are TRBV11-3 and TRBJ1-2, with D maybe TRBD1 (6 bases). This CDR3 contains 14 residues. CDR1 SGHNT and CDR2 YENEEA come from the germline V gene. The V end lost 2 bases, the J end lost 6 bases, and 13 bases lay between the germline ends. DNA of the CDR3: TGTGCCAGCAGCTTAAATGCAGGGGAGGATGGCTACACCTTC. This codes for CASSLNAGEDGYTF. The full variable domain, its missing parts supplied by reference TRBV11-3 and TRBJ1-2, is EAGVVQSPRYKIIEKKQPVAFWCNPISGHNTLYWYLQNLGQGPELLIRYENEEAVDDSQLPKDRFSAERLKGVDSTLKIQPAELGDSAVYLCASSLNAGEDGYTFGSGTRLTVV.

The rearrangement links TRBV7-6 to TRBJ2-1; no firm D call. Germline V gene data show CDR1 as SGHVS and CDR2 as FNYEAQ. The CDR3 covers 15 residues. Trimming removed 0 bases at V and 0 bases at J, with 6 bases between. This CDR3 reads CASSLAVSSYNEQFF. CDR3 sequence (DNA): TGTGCCAGCAGCTTAGCGGTTAGCTCCTACAATGAGCAGTTCTTC.

The table lists this clonotype with a few counts. This chain connects TRBV5-1 to TRBJ2-7; D remains unclear. The CDR3 runs to 11 residues. The germline V gene encodes CDR1 SGHRS and CDR2 YFSETQ. V gave up 1 base and J gave up 6 bases, with 5 bases separating them. The CDR3 spells CASSLLSEQYF. CDR3 sequence (DNA): TGCGCCAGCAGCTTGTTGAGCGAGCAGTACTTC.

This clonotype appeared many times. This rearrangement joins TRBV7-2 to TRBJ1-5; D is unclear. This CDR3 spans 13 amino acids. The germline gives CDR1 SGHTA, CDR2 FQGNSA. V gave up 3 bases and J gave up 7 bases, with 10 bases separating them. In DNA, the CDR3 is TGTGCCAGCAGCTTCTGGTGGTACCAGCCCCAGCATTTT. It is translated as CASSFWWYQPQHF.

This clonotype has only a few counts. This rearrangement joins TRBV3-1 to TRBJ2-1, with TRBD2 matching 7 bases. There are 16 residues in the CDR3. The germline gives CDR1 LGHDT, CDR2 YNNKEL (reference sequence). With V trimmed by 6 bases and J by 3 bases, 11 bases remained unmatched. CDR3 sequence reads: CASRREVGGSYNEQFF. The DNA for the CDR3 is TGTGCCAGCAGGCGAGAAGTGGGCGGGAGCTACAATGAGCAGTTCTTC.

This clonotype was counted once. The rearrangement links TRBV7-2 to TRBJ2-2; 7 bases map to TRBD2. Per germline, CDR1 SGHTA and CDR2 FQGNSA. The CDR3 runs 16 residues. V lost 5 bases and J lost 2; bases outside the gene matches: 8. The CDR3 loop is CASSPHGGRNTGELFF. The CDR3 nucleotides read TGTGCCAGCAGCCCGCACGGCGGGAGAAACACCGGGGAGCTGTTTTTT.

This clonotype has a count of ten or more. The J gene is TRBJ1-5, the V gene TRBV20-1, with TRBD1 as a possible D gene (5 bases). From germline, CDR1 is DFQATT and CDR2 SNEGSKA (reference sequence). Trimming shortened V by 6 bases and J by 6 bases, and 18 bases separated the two germline ends. The CDR3 extends over 14 amino acids. The CDR3 nucleotides are TGCAGTGCCCCAAGCCCCAGGGTCGGTCAGCCCCAGCATTTT. It encodes CSAPSPRVGQPQHF.

The rearrangement links TRBV25-1 to TRBJ1-1, with 8 bases lining up with TRBD1. This CDR3 contains 14 residues. Germline lookup yields CDR1 MGHDK and CDR2 SYGVNS. The trim removed 1 base at V and 9 bases at J, leaving 7 bases unmatched. The CDR3 loop is CASSEWGTGAKAFF. As DNA, the CDR3 is TGTGCCAGCAGTGAATGGGGGACAGGAGCAAAAGCTTTCTTT.